This T cell receptor beta chain was observed in a study of OX40 agonist ivuxolimab in advanced cancers. Study conclusions and caveats: Patients who responded partially at 0.1-3.0 mg/kg showed clonal expansion ranking among the lowest. Both CD4+ and CD8+ T cell populations in blood had undergone clonal expansion by week 6 at 0.1 to 3.0 mg/kg. Expanded peripheral T cell antigen specificity was not determined.

The assay was immunoSEQ multiplex PCR, and TCRdb's table has in-frame clones only and misses some. The data contain 65,000 to 85,000 clones, approximately 88% of them singletons. Germline V gene sequence: CDR1 ENHRY, CDR2 SYGVKD. The CDR3 is 12 residues long. J was trimmed by 4 bases and V by 10 bases; bases with no gene match: 6. Worth noting for this clone: The antigen is not known.

The origin of this receptor is an adult with an advanced solid tumor such as melanoma, head and neck, liver or kidney cancer. The source was CD4+ or CD8+ T cells sorted from blood, collected in a trial of the OX40 agonist ivuxolimab. The J gene is TRBJ1-1, the V gene TRBV10-3; 7 bases align to TRBD1. CDR3 sequence: CATHPGGTEAFF. CDR3 in DNA: TGTGCCACCCATCCAGGGGGCACTGAAGCTTTCTTT.